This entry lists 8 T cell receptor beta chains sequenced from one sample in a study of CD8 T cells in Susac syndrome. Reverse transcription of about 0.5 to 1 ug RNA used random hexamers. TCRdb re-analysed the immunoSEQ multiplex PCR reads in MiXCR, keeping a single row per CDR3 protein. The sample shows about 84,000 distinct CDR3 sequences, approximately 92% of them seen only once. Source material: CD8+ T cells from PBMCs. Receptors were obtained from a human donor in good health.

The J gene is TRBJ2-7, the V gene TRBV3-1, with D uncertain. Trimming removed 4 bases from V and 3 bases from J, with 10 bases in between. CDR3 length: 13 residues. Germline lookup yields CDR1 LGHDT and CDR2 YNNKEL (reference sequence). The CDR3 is CASSRAVDYEQYF. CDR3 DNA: TGTGCCAGCAGCCGCGCCGTAGACTACGAGCAGTACTTC.

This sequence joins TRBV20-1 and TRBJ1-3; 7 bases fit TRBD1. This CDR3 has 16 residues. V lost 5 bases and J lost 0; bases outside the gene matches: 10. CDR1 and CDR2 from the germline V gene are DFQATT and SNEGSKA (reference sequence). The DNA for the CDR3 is TGCAGTGCTCGAGGACAGGAGCCCCGCTCTGGAAACACCATATATTTT. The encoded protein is CSARGQEPRSGNTIYF.

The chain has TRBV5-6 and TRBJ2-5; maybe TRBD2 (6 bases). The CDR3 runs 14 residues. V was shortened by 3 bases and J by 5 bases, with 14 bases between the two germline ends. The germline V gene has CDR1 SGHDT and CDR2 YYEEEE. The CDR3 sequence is CASSWPTRGETQYF. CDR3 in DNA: TGTGCCAGCAGCTGGCCAACACGGGGGGAGACCCAGTACTTC. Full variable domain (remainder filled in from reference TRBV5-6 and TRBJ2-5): DAGVTQSPTHLIKTRGQQVTLRCSPKSGHDTVSWYQQALGQGPQFIFQYYEEEERQRGNFPDRFSGHQFPNYSSELNVNALLLGDSALYLCASSWPTRGETQYFGPGTRLLVL.

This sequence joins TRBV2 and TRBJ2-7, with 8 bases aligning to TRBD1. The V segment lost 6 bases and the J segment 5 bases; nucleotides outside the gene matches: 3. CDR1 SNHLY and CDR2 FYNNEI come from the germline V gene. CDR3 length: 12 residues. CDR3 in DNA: TGTGCCAGCAGGACAGGGGTACACGAGCAGTACTTC. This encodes CASRTGVHEQYF.

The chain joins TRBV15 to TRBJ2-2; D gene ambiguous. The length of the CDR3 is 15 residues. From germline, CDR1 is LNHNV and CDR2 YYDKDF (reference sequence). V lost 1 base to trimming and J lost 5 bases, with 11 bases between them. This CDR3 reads CATSRADVLTGELFF. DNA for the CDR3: TGTGCCACCAGCAGAGCGGACGTACTGACCGGGGAGCTGTTTTTT.

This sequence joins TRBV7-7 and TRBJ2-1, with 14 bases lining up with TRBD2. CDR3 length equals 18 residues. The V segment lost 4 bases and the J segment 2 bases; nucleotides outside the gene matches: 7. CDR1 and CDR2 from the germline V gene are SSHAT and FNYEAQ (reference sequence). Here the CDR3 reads CASSWGTSGGAAYNEQFF. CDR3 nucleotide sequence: TGTGCCAGCAGCTGGGGGACTAGCGGGGGAGCAGCCTACAATGAGCAGTTCTTC.

The DNA of the CDR3 is TGTGCCAGCAGCGAGGGGGGCAGAATAGATGCCTACGAGCAGTACTTC. Translating gives CASSEGGRIDAYEQYF. This rearrangement joins TRBV7-2 to TRBJ2-7; D might be TRBD1 or TRBD2, each matching 6 bases. Trimming stripped 5 bases from V and 2 bases from J, with 19 bases between. The CDR3 sequence is 16 residues long. CDR1 and CDR2 (germline): SGHTA, FQGNSA.

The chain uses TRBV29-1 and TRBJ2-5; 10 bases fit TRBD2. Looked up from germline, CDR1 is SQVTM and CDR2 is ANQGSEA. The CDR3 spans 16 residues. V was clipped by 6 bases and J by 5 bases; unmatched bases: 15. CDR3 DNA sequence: TGCAGCGTGGTTGGCCTAGCGGGGGCGCCTGTGGAGACCCAGTACTTC. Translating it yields CSVVGLAGAPVETQYF.